Listed here are 29 T cell receptor beta chains from one sample, sequenced in a study of radiotherapy plus CTLA-4 blockade in lung cancer. Assay: immunoSEQ multiplex PCR; the TCRdb copy retains only in-frame clones and omits some. This sample has around 95,000 clones, with about four fifths found just once. This material consisted of peripheral blood, taken from a patient treated with radiotherapy plus ipilimumab. Every receptor here comes from a human donor with non-small cell lung cancer who had stable disease on radiotherapy plus ipilimumab.

The genes are TRBV6-4 and TRBJ2-1; tentative D call: TRBD1 (6 bases). Germline CDR1 is MRHNA and CDR2 is SNTAGT. The V end lost 6 bases, the J end lost 3 bases, and 15 bases lay between the germline ends. CDR3 length equals 15 residues. CDR3: CASSPGTTVYNEQFF. The CDR3 DNA reads as TGTGCCAGCAGCCCCGGGACAACTGTCTACAATGAGCAGTTCTTC.

The V gene is TRBV29-1, the J gene TRBJ2-7; D remains ambiguous. Deletions cut 6 bases from V and 5 bases from J, with 14 bases between. Per germline, CDR1 SQVTM and CDR2 ANQGSEA. CDR3 length equals 12 residues. The CDR3 here is CSVEPLSNEQYF. The CDR3 nucleotides are TGCAGCGTGGAGCCTCTGTCTAACGAGCAGTACTTC.

This clone is a singleton in its sample. The rearrangement joins TRBV10-2 to TRBJ2-7, with TRBD1 identical over 9 bases. The V gene's germline CDR1 is WSHSY and CDR2 SAAADI. This CDR3 comprises 15 residues. The V and J ends lost 6 bases and 6 bases, in that order; junction bases with no gene match: 12. For the CDR3, the DNA is TGCGCCAGCAGGAATTGGGACAGGGAAGTATCCGAGCAGTACTTC. It yields the protein CASRNWDREVSEQYF.

The chain joins TRBV6-4 to TRBJ2-2, with 9 positions matching TRBD1. The CDR3 is 17 amino acids. Trimming at V came to 4 bases and at J to 2 bases, leaving 8 bases not matched to a gene. Germline-derived CDR1 and CDR2 are MRHNA and SNTAGT. CDR3 residues: CASSVTGGPTNTGELFF. The CDR3 DNA reads as TGTGCCAGCAGTGTGACAGGGGGGCCGACTAACACCGGGGAGCTGTTTTTT.

The V gene is TRBV19, the J gene TRBJ1-6, with D hard to call. The CDR3 covers 16 residues. V was clipped by 1 base and J by 8 bases, with 15 bases between them. Germline-derived CDR1 and CDR2 are LNHDA and SQIVND (reference sequence). Written as DNA, the CDR3 is TGTGCCAGTAGTATAGTCAGAACCCAGCAGGATTCACCCCTCCACTTT. Its protein product is CASSIVRTQQDSPLHF.

The sample holds a few counts of this clone. This chain connects TRBV19 to TRBJ1-5, with a tentative D call TRBD1 (6 bases). The germline CDR1 and CDR2 sequences are LNHDA and SQIVND (reference sequence). The CDR3 contains 15 residues. V shed 3 bases and J shed 6 bases, with 15 bases lying between them. In DNA form, the CDR3 reads TGTGCCAGTAGTATGAGGGCAGGGGACCGTCAGCCCCAGCATTTT. This encodes CASSMRAGDRQPQHF.

The gene calls are TRBV11-1 and TRBJ2-1; D not resolved. There are 17 residues in the CDR3. V was cut by 1 base and J by 1 base, with 14 bases left in between. Germline CDR1 and CDR2: SGHAT and FQDESV (reference sequence). The CDR3 sequence: CASSLEARISSYNEQFF. CDR3 coding DNA: TGTGCCAGCAGCTTAGAGGCGCGCATTTCGTCCTACAATGAGCAGTTCTTC.

As regards this clone: The junction differs from germline at one of its ends, possibly a read error. V is TRBV11-2 and J is TRBJ2-1; 11 bases are a match to TRBD2. This CDR3 spans 15 amino acids. Per the germline V gene, CDR1 is SGHAT and CDR2 is FQNNGV. CDR3 nucleotides: TGTGCCAGCATCTTAGCGGGGGGGCCTTGGGGTGAGCAGTTCTTC. This gives the protein CASILAGGPWGEQFF.

V and J are TRBV10-2 and TRBJ2-2; TRBD2 aligns across 11 bases. The germline CDR1 and CDR2 sequences are WSHSY and SAAADI. CDR3 length equals 15 residues. V was pared by 6 bases and J by 6 bases, with 6 bases of the junction left unmatched. CDR3 region: CASRIAGGPSGELFF. CDR3 coding DNA: TGCGCCAGCAGAATAGCGGGAGGGCCCTCCGGGGAGCTGTTTTTT.

In nucleotides, the CDR3 is TGTGCCAGCTCACCACTTCCAGGGACTAGCGGGAGTGCCGACAATGAGCAGTTCTTC. This gives the protein CASSPLPGTSGSADNEQFF. This chain links TRBV18 with TRBJ2-1; TRBD2 matches at 14 bases. CDR1 is KGHSH, CDR2 LQKENI, per germline. V lost 1 base, J lost 5 bases, and 10 bases stayed unmatched. The CDR3 runs 19 residues. Full variable domain (missing parts from reference TRBV18 and TRBJ2-1): NAGVMQNPRHLVRRRGQEARLRCSPMKGHSHVYWYRQLPEEGLKFMVYLQKENIIDESGMPKERFSAEFPKEGPSILRIQQVVRGDSAAYFCASSPLPGTSGSADNEQFFGPGTRLTVL.

Notes on this clone: An end of the junction does not agree with germline; a read error may underlie this. This sequence joins TRBV7-9 and TRBJ1-1; D gene unclear. The CDR3 is 15 residues long. Germline-derived CDR1 and CDR2 are SEHNR and FQNEAQ (reference sequence). The CDR3 reads CASSLATWRNAEAFF. In DNA, the CDR3 is TGTGCCAGCAGCTTAGCGACGTGGCGGAACGCTGAAGCTTTCTTT.

The chain uses TRBV5-4 and TRBJ2-2; D possibly corresponds to TRBD2 (6 bases). The V end lost 0 bases, the J end lost 4 bases, and 13 bases lay between the germline ends. The CDR3 is 16 residues long. The V gene's germline CDR1 is SGHNT and CDR2 YYREEE (reference sequence). In DNA, the CDR3 is TGTGCCAGCAGCTTGGGACTAGTCGGGGGCACCGGGGAGCTGTTTTTT. Translated: CASSLGLVGGTGELFF.

This chain connects TRBV6-1 to TRBJ2-7; 7 nucleotides agree with TRBD1. Unmatched junction bases numbered 11, after V lost 4 bases and J lost 5 bases. CDR1 and CDR2 from the germline V gene are MNHNS and SASEGT. The CDR3 spans 15 residues. CDR3 sequence (DNA): TGTGCCAGCAGTGGCACGGGACAGTCAAGGGACGAGCAGTACTTC. Translated: CASSGTGQSRDEQYF.

This rearrangement joins TRBV2 to TRBJ2-7, with unresolved D. Looked up from germline, CDR1 is SNHLY and CDR2 is FYNNEI. This CDR3 has 13 residues. Trimming shortened V by 3 bases and J by 7 bases, and 13 bases separated the two germline ends. In DNA form, the CDR3 reads TGTGCCAGCAGTGATATCCTTCTGAGGGAGCAGTACTTC. It yields the protein CASSDILLREQYF.

This clone was found once. V is TRBV6-1 and J is TRBJ2-3, with D possibly TRBD1 on 5 matching bases. Germline V lookup: CDR1 MNHNS, CDR2 SASEGT. This CDR3 has 16 residues. V lost 2 bases and J 0 bases, leaving 12 bases between the germline ends. The CDR3: CASSELGRGSTDTQYF. The CDR3 DNA reads as TGTGCCAGCAGTGAATTGGGAAGGGGCAGCACAGATACGCAGTATTTT.

This clone appeared once. The rearrangement links TRBV30 to TRBJ1-6; D not certain. CDR3 length: 14 amino acids. Per germline, CDR1 GTSNPN and CDR2 SVGIG (reference sequence). Deletions cut 3 bases from V and 7 bases from J, with 13 bases between. The CDR3 region is CAWRGGSTNSPLHF. In nucleotides, the CDR3 is TGTGCCTGGAGGGGTGGAAGTACAAATTCACCCCTCCACTTT.

The chain joins TRBV6-1 to TRBJ1-2, with D unresolved. The V and J ends lost 2 bases and 14 bases respectively, with 18 bases between them. This CDR3 has 13 amino acids. CDR1 and CDR2 (germline): MNHNS, SASEGT. The CDR3 nucleotides are TGTGCCAGCAGTGAATCTCGGGGAGTCCTCCAGACCTTC. This translates into CASSESRGVLQTF.

The chain couples TRBV5-1 to TRBJ2-7, with unresolved D. The V gene lost 4 bases and the J gene lost 2 bases, with 10 bases spanning the gap. The CDR3 loop spans 13 amino acids. Germline V lookup: CDR1 SGHRS, CDR2 YFSETQ. The DNA of the CDR3 is TGCGCCAGCAGCGACCCCTTCGCCTACGAGCAGTACTTC. Protein: CASSDPFAYEQYF. Using reference TRBV5-1 and TRBJ2-7 for the parts outside the CDR3, the full variable domain is KAGVTQTPRYLIKTRGQQVTLSCSPISGHRSVSWYQQTPGQGLQFLFEYFSETQRNKGNFPGRFSGRQFSNSRSEMNVSTLELGDSALYLCASSDPFAYEQYFGPGTRLTVT.

Here the CDR3 reads CASSWMGQQNEKLFF. In DNA, the CDR3 is TGCGCCAGCAGCTGGATGGGACAGCAGAATGAAAAACTGTTTTTT. The rearrangement uses TRBV5-1 and TRBJ1-4; TRBD1 matches 7 bases. The length of the CDR3 is 15 residues. CDR1 is SGHRS and CDR2 is YFSETQ in the germline V gene. V shed 3 bases and J 5 bases; nucleotides not matched to a gene: 7.

V and J are TRBV7-6 and TRBJ1-5; D is undetermined. This CDR3 comprises 14 residues. CDR1 and CDR2 from the germline V gene are SGHVS and FNYEAQ. Trimming shortened V by 5 bases and J by 2 bases, and 10 bases separated the two germline ends. CDR3 residues: CASSLKEGNQPQHF. DNA of the CDR3: TGTGCCAGCAGCCTAAAAGAGGGCAATCAGCCCCAGCATTTT.

The rearrangement uses TRBV6-6 and TRBJ2-7, with D uncertain. The CDR3 consists of 12 residues. CDR1 is MNHNY and CDR2 is SVGAGI in the germline V gene (reference sequence). Trimming stripped 2 bases from V and 8 bases from J, with 10 bases between. For the CDR3, the DNA is TGTGCCAGCAGTTACGATATAAGGAAGCAGTACTTC. This sequence encodes CASSYDIRKQYF.

The V and J genes are TRBV7-2 and TRBJ1-1; D might be TRBD1 (5 bases). Between the trimmed V and J ends, which lost 7 bases and 4 bases, there was a span of 16 bases. The CDR3 has 14 residues. Germline CDR1 and CDR2: SGHTA and FQGNSA. This CDR3 is CASTRGLPSTEAFF. The CDR3, as DNA: TGTGCCAGCACCCGGGGACTTCCGAGCACTGAAGCTTTCTTT.

The rearrangement uses TRBV9 and TRBJ2-2; D unclear. The CDR3 covers 13 residues. The germline V gene encodes CDR1 SGDLS and CDR2 YYNGEE. Trimming left V 4 bases short and J 5 bases short, with 9 bases between. CDR3 sequence (DNA): TGTGCCAGCAGCCCTGCGATAACCGGGGAGCTGTTTTTT. It codes for CASSPAITGELFF.

The genes are TRBV6-1 and TRBJ2-1; 10 bases match TRBD2. The ends lost 4 bases at V and 2 bases at J; junction bases unmatched: 5. There are 16 residues in the CDR3. Germline-derived CDR1 and CDR2 are MNHNS and SASEGT. CDR3 sequence: CASSGSGGAAYNEQFF. CDR3 nucleotides: TGTGCCAGCAGTGGGAGCGGGGGGGCCGCCTACAATGAGCAGTTCTTC.

The CDR3 bases are TGTGCCAGTAGTACGGAAGCGGGAACGAACACCGGGGAGCTGTTTTTT. Amino acid sequence: CASSTEAGTNTGELFF. This chain connects TRBV19 to TRBJ2-2; 7 positions agree with TRBD2. V lost 4 bases and J lost 0; bases outside the gene matches: 5. Germline V gene data show CDR1 as LNHDA and CDR2 as SQIVND (reference sequence). This CDR3 spans 16 amino acids.

This rearrangement joins TRBV5-4 to TRBJ1-1, with D possibly TRBD1 on 5 matching bases. The CDR3 is 14 amino acids. Germline V lookup: CDR1 SGHNT, CDR2 YYREEE (reference sequence). V lost 0 bases to trimming and J lost 4 bases, with 10 bases between them. The CDR3 is CASSLAGRATEAFF. CDR3 bases: TGTGCCAGCAGCTTGGCTGGCAGGGCCACTGAAGCTTTCTTT.

The chain is built from TRBV11-2 and TRBJ2-3; 8 bases line up with TRBD1. V lost 4 bases, J lost 6 bases, and 9 bases stayed unmatched. From germline, CDR1 is SGHAT and CDR2 FQNNGV. This CDR3 is 15 amino acids long. CDR3 loop: CASSYGQGAIDTQYF. The CDR3 region has the DNA TGTGCCAGCAGCTACGGGCAGGGGGCGATCGATACGCAGTATTTT.

This chain joins TRBV20-1 and TRBJ2-7; no definite D call. This CDR3 contains 11 residues. V was clipped by 3 bases and J by 2 bases, with 5 bases between them. Germline V gene sequence: CDR1 DFQATT, CDR2 SNEGSKA (reference sequence). The CDR3 sequence: CSASDTYEQYF. The CDR3 DNA is TGCAGTGCTAGTGATACCTACGAGCAGTACTTC.

The V call is TRBV29-1, the J call TRBJ2-3; 14 positions match TRBD2. Germline CDR1 reads SQVTM; CDR2 reads ANQGSEA. V lost 5 bases, J lost 0 bases, and 13 bases stayed unmatched. The CDR3 extends over 19 amino acids. The CDR3 DNA reads TGCAGCGTTAAACCTAGGGGGACTAGCGGGAGAAGTAGCACAGATACGCAGTATTTT. Protein product: CSVKPRGTSGRSSTDTQYF.